This T cell receptor beta chain originates from a study of shared clonotypes between healthy human individuals. Across the whole study: Per donor, three plates held CD4 naive cells, three held CD4 memory, two held CD8 naive and one held CD8 memory.

Repertoires were generated with immunoSEQ multiplex PCR, while TCRdb's copy carries only in-frame clones and drops some. Of 1,500,000 or so clones listed, roughly 98.5% are singletons. Study-wide points: Having only a few donors restricted how much genetic and exposure-history diversity was captured.

Germline CDR1 and CDR2: MDHEN and SYDVKM. V was clipped by 9 bases and J by 4 bases, with 19 bases between them. The CDR3 runs to 15 residues. Points on this clone: Its antigen is still unknown.

The TCR originated in a man aged 30 to 45 in good health. The specimen was naive CD4+ T cells sorted from blood. Subset noted: CD45RA+ positively selected. V gene TRBV28 combines with J gene TRBJ2-1, with D tentatively TRBD1 or TRBD2 (7 bases each). The DNA of the CDR3 is TGTGCCAGGACCAGGGGGGGAATAACTTACAATGAGCAGTTCTTC. Its protein product is CARTRGGITYNEQFF.